Below, one T cell receptor (beta chain) is given with its context. Profiled with immunoSEQ multiplex PCR; TCRdb holds only in-frame clones, not every one. Among around 200,000 clones, about 83% were seen once, and the ten largest hold about 9%. This entry belongs to a study of blood T cell repertoires in COVID-19. About the study: Sample material is recorded as cDNA or gDNA derived from T cells, B-cell-depleted T cells, or PBMCs.

The V segment lost 0 bases and the J segment 3 bases; nucleotides outside the gene matches: 14. The CDR3 has 18 residues. CDR1 is GTSNPN and CDR2 is SVGIG in the germline V gene (reference sequence). V gene TRBV30 combines with J gene TRBJ2-1; 7 nucleotides agree with TRBD1. The sequence was obtained from a man aged 35-49 years with active or convalescent COVID-19. The sample taken for sequencing was peripheral blood. CDR3 in amino acids: CAWSVRGRGLALYNEQFF. DNA of the CDR3: TGTGCCTGGAGTGTACGTGGAAGGGGGCTGGCCCTCTACAATGAGCAGTTCTTC.